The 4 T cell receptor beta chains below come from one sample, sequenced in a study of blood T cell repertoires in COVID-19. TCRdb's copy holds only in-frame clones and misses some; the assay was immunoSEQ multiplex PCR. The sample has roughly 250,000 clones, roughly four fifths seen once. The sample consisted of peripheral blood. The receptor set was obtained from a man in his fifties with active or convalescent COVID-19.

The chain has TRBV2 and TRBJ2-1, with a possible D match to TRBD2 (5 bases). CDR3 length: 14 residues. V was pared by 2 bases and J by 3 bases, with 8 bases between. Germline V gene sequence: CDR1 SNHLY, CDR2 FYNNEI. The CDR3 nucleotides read TGTGCCAGCAGTGAACTAGCAGGCTACAATGAGCAGTTCTTC. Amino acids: CASSELAGYNEQFF.

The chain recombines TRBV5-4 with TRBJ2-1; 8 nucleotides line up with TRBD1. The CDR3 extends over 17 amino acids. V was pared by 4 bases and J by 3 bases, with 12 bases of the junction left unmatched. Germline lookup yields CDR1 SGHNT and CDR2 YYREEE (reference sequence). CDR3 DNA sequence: TGTGCCAGCAGCGATCCAAAGAACAGGGGGTACTACAATGAGCAGTTCTTC. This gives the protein CASSDPKNRGYYNEQFF.

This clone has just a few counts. The CDR3: CASSDRRGGNEQFF. The CDR3 region has the DNA TGTGCCAGCAGTGATCGCAGGGGCGGCAATGAGCAGTTCTTC. V and J are TRBV2 and TRBJ2-1, with D perhaps matching TRBD1 (6 bases). CDR1 is SNHLY, CDR2 FYNNEI, per germline. This CDR3 is built from 14 residues. V lost 3 bases and J lost 6, with 12 bases in between.

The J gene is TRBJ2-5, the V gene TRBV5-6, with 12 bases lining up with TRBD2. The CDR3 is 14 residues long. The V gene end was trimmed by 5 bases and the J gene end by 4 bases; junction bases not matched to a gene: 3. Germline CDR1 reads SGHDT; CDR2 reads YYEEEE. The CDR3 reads CASRLAGGGETQYF. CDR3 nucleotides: TGTGCCAGCAGACTAGCGGGGGGAGGAGAGACCCAGTACTTC.